The rows below give T cell receptor beta chains drawn from one sample of a study of T-cell reconstitution after alpha-beta-depleted transplantation in children. Each CDR3 protein is one row after TCRdb ran MiXCR on the PCR reads. The table has 200,000 to 300,000 distinct CDR3 sequences, 9.5% to 15% seen once; the top ten hold about 2.6%. The material sequenced was PBMCs from the stem cell graft donor, taken from the stem cell graft. These TCRs come from a human donor who donated a stem cell graft to a child with acute lymphoblastic leukemia. The CDR3 runs from the conserved cysteine through the conserved F or W. The order of the fields is D gene, CDR3 length, J gene, V gene, clone size, CDR3 protein, CDR3 DNA. A D gene is named only where the DNA matches it firmly. Only part of the rows carry a size: once, few, many, or a class if the clone is expanded.

TRBD2 13 TRBJ2-7 TRBV6-1 . CASKGLGPYEQYF TGTGCCAGCAAGGGACTAGGACCCTACGAGCAGTACTTC
. 15 TRBJ1-5 TRBV19 many CASSIMTVSNQPQHF TGTGCCAGTAGTATTATGACAGTTAGCAATCAGCCCCAGCATTTT
. 18 TRBJ2-7 TRBV29-1 many CSVIGRSSIGQAVGEQYF TGCAGCGTCATCGGGCGCTCTTCCATCGGCCAGGCGGTGGGCGAGCAGTACTTC
. 15 TRBJ1-1 TRBV5-1 many CASSLEARPPAEAFF TGCGCCAGCAGCTTGGAGGCCAGACCCCCCGCTGAAGCTTTCTTT
. 15 TRBJ1-1 TRBV5-6 many CASSPRDWGNTEAFF TGTGCCAGCAGCCCGAGGGACTGGGGGAACACTGAAGCTTTCTTT
TRBD1 14 TRBJ1-4 TRBV6-2/TRBV6-3 many CASSYRDSGEKLFF TGTGCCAGCAGTTACAGGGACAGCGGTGAAAAACTGTTTTTT
. 14 TRBJ2-1 TRBV11-3 many CASSQGSISDEQFF TGTGCCAGCAGCCAAGGGTCTATTAGCGATGAGCAGTTCTTC
. 15 TRBJ2-2 TRBV4-3 many CASSSPEANTGELFF TGCGCCAGCAGCTCGCCGGAGGCCAACACCGGGGAGCTGTTTTTT
. 17 TRBJ2-5 TRBV14 . CASSQDWGLRGGETQYF TGTGCCAGCAGCCAAGATTGGGGCCTCAGGGGAGGAGAGACCCAGTACTTC
. 16 TRBJ2-7 TRBV24-1 many CATSDSRGKRTYEQYF TGTGCCACCAGTGATTCCAGGGGTAAGAGGACCTACGAGCAGTACTTC
. 13 TRBJ2-5 TRBV15 many CATSRGGLETQYF TGTGCCACCAGCAGGGGGGGCCTAGAGACCCAGTACTTC
. 17 TRBJ1-3 TRBV7-8 many CASSLKLQGNSGNTIYF TGTGCCAGCAGCTTAAAGTTGCAGGGGAACTCTGGAAACACCATATATTTT
. 13 TRBJ1-5 TRBV3-1 many CASSQGQYQPQHF TGTGCCAGCAGCCAAGGACAGTACCAGCCCCAGCATTTT
. 14 TRBJ1-2 TRBV9 many CASSEGGPNYGYTF TGTGCCAGCAGCGAGGGAGGGCCTAACTATGGCTACACCTTC
. 12 TRBJ2-7 TRBV29-1 many CSVLWEAGEQYF TGCAGCGTACTTTGGGAAGCTGGCGAGCAGTACTTC
TRBD1 14 TRBJ2-4 TRBV7-2 many CASSPRTGGRIQYF TGTGCCAGCAGCCCCCGGACAGGGGGCAGGATTCAGTACTTC
. 13 TRBJ1-1 TRBV30 . CAWIYAGGTEAFF TGTGCCTGGATATATGCGGGGGGCACTGAAGCTTTCTTT
. 11 TRBJ1-1 TRBV20-1 . CSARRGAEAFF TGCAGTGCTAGAAGGGGAGCTGAAGCTTTCTTT
TRBD1 15 TRBJ1-4 TRBV7-2 . CASSLVAGGDEKLFF TGTGCCAGCAGCTTAGTGGCAGGGGGCGATGAAAAACTGTTTTTT
TRBD1 14 TRBJ2-5 TRBV20-1 many CSALVGTGQETQYF TGCAGTGCCCTGGTGGGGACAGGGCAAGAGACCCAGTACTTC
. 13 TRBJ2-2 TRBV20-1 many CSASVADTGELFF TGCAGTGCTAGTGTCGCTGACACCGGGGAGCTGTTTTTT
TRBD1 17 TRBJ2-7 TRBV4-2 many CASSQDLAGQGAYEQYF TGTGCCAGCAGCCAAGATCTGGCGGGACAGGGGGCGTACGAGCAGTACTTC
TRBD1 14 TRBJ1-5 TRBV6-5 many CASSRQGKDQPQHF TGTGCCAGCAGTAGACAGGGTAAAGATCAGCCCCAGCATTTT
. 13 TRBJ2-7 TRBV10-3 many CAISDFEGDIPRF TGTGCCATCAGTGACTTCGAGGGGGACATTCCGAGGTTC
TRBD1 16 TRBJ2-5 TRBV24-1 many CATSDPGTGVGETQYF TGTGCCACCAGTGACCCCGGGACAGGGGTAGGAGAGACCCAGTACTTC
TRBD2 15 TRBJ2-5 TRBV5-1 . CASTKLAGVKETQYF TGCGCCAGCACCAAACTAGCGGGAGTAAAAGAGACCCAGTACTTC
TRBD2 16 TRBJ2-1 TRBV7-3 many CASSLLGTGGPNEQFF TGTGCCAGCAGCTTATTAGGAACGGGAGGGCCCAATGAGCAGTTCTTC